Listed here are 18 T cell receptor beta chains from one sample, sequenced in a study of radiotherapy plus CTLA-4 blockade in lung cancer. Data came from immunoSEQ multiplex PCR; TCRdb stores just in-frame clones and leaves some out. This sample has about 90,000 clones; about three quarters occur once, and the top ten carry about an eighth. The specimen comprised peripheral blood, sampled from a patient treated with radiotherapy plus ipilimumab. The origin of the receptors is a human donor with non-small cell lung cancer that progressed on radiotherapy plus ipilimumab.

The rearrangement links TRBV2 to TRBJ2-1, with 10 bases fitting TRBD2. Trimming removed 1 base from V and 10 bases from J; junction bases left unmatched: 7. Germline assignment: CDR1 SNHLY and CDR2 FYNNEI. CDR3 length equals 15 residues. The CDR3 coding sequence is TGTGCCAGCAGTGAAGGGACTAGCGGAGCGGGGGAGCAGTTCTTC. This gives the protein CASSEGTSGAGEQFF.

V usage is TRBV5-1 and J usage is TRBJ2-1; 10 bases map to TRBD2. Germline trimming cut 0 bases from V and 9 bases from J; bases unmatched to any gene: 12. The CDR3 spans 17 residues. CDR1 is SGHRS, CDR2 YFSETQ, per germline. The CDR3 spells CASSLASRTSGYGEQFF. Here the CDR3 DNA reads TGCGCCAGCAGCTTGGCCTCACGGACTAGCGGCTACGGTGAGCAGTTCTTC.

The rearrangement uses TRBV7-6 and TRBJ2-2; 9 bases fit TRBD1. With V trimmed by 2 bases and J by 6 bases, 13 bases remained unmatched. CDR1 is SGHVS, CDR2 FNYEAQ, per germline. The CDR3 loop spans 18 amino acids. The CDR3 DNA is TGTGCCAGCAGCTTAATTAATCGGGACAGGGTTTATTCCGGGGAGCTGTTTTTT. Translated: CASSLINRDRVYSGELFF. The variable domain in full, completed from reference TRBV7-6 and TRBJ2-2, reads GAGVSQSPRYKVTKRGQDVALRCDPISGHVSLYWYRQALGQGPEFLTYFNYEAQQDKSGLPNDRFSAERPEGSISTLTIQRTEQRDSAMYRCASSLINRDRVYSGELFFGEGSRLTVL.

The V and J genes are TRBV5-1 and TRBJ2-3, with TRBD1 matching over 10 bases. V shed 0 bases and J 3 bases; nucleotides not matched to a gene: 1. Germline V CDR1 and CDR2: SGHRS, YFSETQ. This CDR3 contains 15 residues. CDR3 in DNA: TGCGCCAGCAGCTTGGAGGGACAGGGGACAGATACGCAGTATTTT. Protein product: CASSLEGQGTDTQYF.

This chain joins TRBV7-2 and TRBJ1-5; D remains unclear. The CDR3 runs 13 residues. Germline lookup yields CDR1 SGHTA and CDR2 FQGNSA. V shed 5 bases and J shed 9 bases, with 14 bases lying between them. The CDR3 sequence: CASSEFEDGPQHF. The CDR3 DNA reads TGTGCCAGCAGCGAATTCGAGGATGGGCCCCAGCATTTT.

This rearrangement joins TRBV28 to TRBJ1-1; TRBD1 is a possible D gene (5 bases). CDR1 MDHEN and CDR2 SYDVKM come from the germline V gene. This CDR3 has 14 amino acids. V lost 3 bases and J lost 7, with 15 bases in between. The CDR3 sequence is CASSFVGAAFEAFF. The CDR3 nucleotides read TGTGCCAGCAGTTTCGTCGGGGCAGCCTTTGAAGCTTTCTTT.

The chain carries TRBV5-1 and TRBJ2-3; 10 bases match TRBD2. This CDR3 has 19 amino acids. In germline, CDR1 is SGHRS, CDR2 YFSETQ. V shed 1 base, J shed 5 bases, and the junction held 16 bases outside the gene matches. The CDR3 region is CASSLTGGKLAGGRDTQYF. DNA for the CDR3: TGCGCCAGCAGCTTGACGGGGGGGAAATTAGCGGGAGGAAGAGATACGCAGTATTTT.

The V and J genes are TRBV30 and TRBJ1-2; possible D gene TRBD1, 5 bases. CDR1 is GTSNPN, CDR2 SVGIG, per germline (reference sequence). This CDR3 is 12 amino acids long. V lost 4 bases and J lost 4, with 10 bases in between. CDR3 sequence (DNA): TGTGCCTGGATCGGGGGAGGCTATGGCTACACCTTC. Encoded protein: CAWIGGGYGYTF.

The V gene is TRBV27, the J gene TRBJ2-2; D might be TRBD2 (6 bases). This CDR3 has 15 residues. In germline, CDR1 is MNHEY, CDR2 SMNVEV (reference sequence). Trimming shortened V by 3 bases and J by 7 bases, and 15 bases separated the two germline ends. The CDR3 DNA reads as TGTGCCAGCAGTTTGAGGGGAGGTGAGGTCGGGGAGCTGTTTTTT. Its protein is CASSLRGGEVGELFF.

The chain is built from TRBV2 and TRBJ2-2, with 11 positions matching TRBD1. Germline V lookup: CDR1 SNHLY, CDR2 FYNNEI. The trim removed 9 bases at V and 4 bases at J, leaving 4 bases unmatched. CDR3 length: 14 amino acids. Written as DNA, the CDR3 is TGTGCCAGAGGGGGGACAGGGGGCACCGGGGAGCTGTTTTTT. Its protein product is CARGGTGGTGELFF.

On this clone itself: A much larger clone lies a single base off, so this may be a read error. Additional DNA sequences in this sample encode the identical CDR3. The chain uses TRBV7-9 and TRBJ2-1, with D uncertain. Trimming shortened V by 0 bases and J by 8 bases, and 2 bases separated the two germline ends. Germline V gene sequence: CDR1 SEHNR, CDR2 FQNEAQ (reference sequence). This CDR3 region has 11 residues. CDR3 sequence reads: CASSLADEQFF. The CDR3 DNA sequence: TGTGCCAGCAGCTTAGCGGATGAGCAGTTCTTC. The full variable domain, in which reference TRBV7-9 and TRBJ2-1 provide the parts outside the CDR3, is DTGVSQNPRHKITKRGQNVTFRCDPISEHNRLYWYRQTLGQGPEFLTYFQNEAQLEKSRLLSDRFSAERPKGSFSTLEIQRTEQGDSAMYLCASSLADEQFFGPGTRLTVL.

The chain uses TRBV19 and TRBJ1-1; perhaps TRBD1 as D (5 bases). From germline, CDR1 is LNHDA and CDR2 SQIVND (reference sequence). CDR3 size: 18 residues. V was cut by 7 bases and J by 6 bases, with 30 bases left in between. The CDR3 bases are TGTGCCAGTACAGAGTACCGGGGCGATTCGAAGATTACGGCTGAAGCTTTCTTT. Amino acid sequence: CASTEYRGDSKITAEAFF.

The chain is built from TRBV7-9 and TRBJ1-3, with 9 bases fitting TRBD1. The ends lost 6 bases at V and 2 bases at J; junction bases unmatched: 5. The CDR3 is 15 amino acids. From germline, CDR1 is SEHNR and CDR2 FQNEAQ (reference sequence). The CDR3 loop is CASSNYRGPGNTIYF. The CDR3 coding sequence is TGTGCCAGCAGTAACTACAGGGGGCCTGGAAACACCATATATTTT.

This clone appeared once. The chain combines TRBV9 with TRBJ2-7, with 10 bases aligning to TRBD2. V trimming: 0 bases; J trimming: 4 bases; junction bases outside the gene matches: 4. Germline V CDR1 and CDR2: SGDLS, YYNGEE. This CDR3 spans 15 amino acids. As DNA, the CDR3 is TGTGCCAGCAGCGTAGGGACTAGCGGAATTTACGAGCAGTACTTC. Translating gives CASSVGTSGIYEQYF.

V gene TRBV6-5 combines with J gene TRBJ1-5; the D is unclear. There are 15 residues in the CDR3. V gave up 2 bases and J gave up 2 bases, with 10 bases separating them. The V gene's germline CDR1 is MNHEY and CDR2 SVGAGI. CDR3 loop: CASSYRVVGNQPQHF. The DNA of the CDR3 is TGTGCCAGCAGTTACAGGGTTGTGGGCAATCAGCCCCAGCATTTT.

The chain links TRBV4-1 to TRBJ2-3, with 11 bases that match TRBD1. V gave up 0 bases and J gave up 4 bases; unmatched junction bases: 3. Germline V gene sequence: CDR1 MGHRA, CDR2 YSYEKL. The CDR3 sequence is 16 residues long. As DNA, the CDR3 is TGCGCCAGCAGCCAAGATGGGACAGGGGGTGCAGATACGCAGTATTTT. Its protein product is CASSQDGTGGADTQYF.

V usage is TRBV6-5 and J usage is TRBJ1-2; 7 nucleotides agree with TRBD1. V was pared by 8 bases and J by 4 bases, with 10 bases of the junction left unmatched. This CDR3 comprises 14 residues. The germline V gene encodes CDR1 MNHEY and CDR2 SVGAGI. CDR3 loop: CASLIKGGSYGYTF. Here the CDR3 DNA reads TGTGCCAGCCTTATTAAAGGGGGCTCCTATGGCTACACCTTC.

The V and J genes are TRBV2 and TRBJ2-5, with D possibly being TRBD2 (6 bases). V lost 6 bases to trimming and J lost 5 bases, with 16 bases between them. Germline CDR1 and CDR2: SNHLY and FYNNEI. This CDR3 is 14 amino acids long. This CDR3 is CASSAPGLLETQYF. The CDR3 coding sequence is TGTGCCAGCAGCGCCCCGGGACTTCTGGAGACCCAGTACTTC. The variable domain in full, with the rest retrieved from reference TRBV2 and TRBJ2-5, is EPEVTQTPSHQVTQMGQEVILRCVPISNHLYFYWYRQILGQKVEFLVSFYNNEISEKSEIFDDQFSVERPDGSNFTLKIRSTKLEDSAMYFCASSAPGLLETQYFGPGTRLLVL.